These 13 T cell receptor beta chains share one sample of origin, sequenced in a study of T cells after yellow fever vaccination. From the 5' RACE reads, TCRdb called clonotypes with MiXCR, one entry per CDR3 protein. The sample shows about 220,000 distinct CDR3 sequences, under 3.5% of them seen only once. Source: CD4+ T cells sorted from PBMCs, taken 10 days after the yellow fever booster vaccination. All receptors derive from a young man who received the YFV17D yellow fever vaccine.

This clonotype has at least ten counts. The V and J genes are TRBV6-6 and TRBJ2-3, with D uncertain. Germline lookup yields CDR1 MNHNY and CDR2 SVGAGI (reference sequence). V was cut by 2 bases and J by 2 bases, with 11 bases left in between. This CDR3 comprises 15 residues. The CDR3 spells CASSYPQAFTDTQYF. As DNA, the CDR3 is TGTGCCAGCAGTTACCCGCAAGCGTTCACAGATACGCAGTATTTT.

This clonotype was recorded many times. The rearrangement joins TRBV9 to TRBJ2-3, with 13 positions matching TRBD2. In germline, CDR1 is SGDLS, CDR2 YYNGEE. The CDR3 sequence is 17 residues long. Unmatched junction bases numbered 8, after V lost 3 bases and J lost 4 bases. The DNA of the CDR3 is TGTGCCAGCAGCGGAGGAGGACTAGCGGGGGTGTCAGATACGCAGTATTTT. Protein: CASSGGGLAGVSDTQYF.

This sequence joins TRBV7-2 and TRBJ2-5; no clear D. The CDR3 sequence is 19 residues long. Germline V lookup: CDR1 SGHTA, CDR2 FQGNSA. The V end lost 5 bases, the J end lost 4 bases, and 29 bases lay between the germline ends. In nucleotides, the CDR3 is TGTGCCAGCAGCAGAATCGGTATTTTGAACGAGCATTCGGCAGAGACCCAGTACTTC. Amino acids: CASSRIGILNEHSAETQYF.

This clonotype was counted between two and nine times. The chain combines TRBV20-1 with TRBJ2-1, with 8 bases lining up with TRBD2. Germline trimming cut 6 bases from V and 10 bases from J; bases unmatched to any gene: 5. Germline CDR1 and CDR2: DFQATT and SNEGSKA (reference sequence). The CDR3 spans 11 residues. CDR3 nucleotides: TGCAGTGCCACGGGGGGGAGGGAGCAGTTCTTC. This sequence encodes CSATGGREQFF.

The chain links TRBV11-2 to TRBJ2-3; D may be TRBD1 (6 bases). CDR3 length: 16 residues. The V end was cut by 1 base, the J end by 2 bases, with 13 bases between. Germline values: CDR1 SGHAT, CDR2 FQNNGV. The CDR3 DNA is TGTGCCAGCAGCTTAGGGGGGCAGGGCCCCACAGATACGCAGTATTTT. Amino acid sequence: CASSLGGQGPTDTQYF.

This chain joins TRBV18 and TRBJ1-6, with 9 bases aligning to TRBD1. The CDR3 consists of 16 residues. Germline CDR1 is KGHSH and CDR2 is LQKENI. J was trimmed by 9 bases and V by 0 bases; bases with no gene match: 6. CDR3 loop: CASSPPSGQGGSPLHF. The CDR3 DNA sequence: TGTGCCAGCTCACCACCCTCGGGACAGGGCGGTTCACCCCTCCACTTT.

This clonotype has more than one count but fewer than ten. The chain joins TRBV12-3 or TRBV12-4 to TRBJ1-1; no firm D call. The CDR3 contains 13 residues. Trimming took 6 bases from V and 1 from J, leaving 9 bases between them. The CDR3 sequence is CASRHLTNTEAFF. The CDR3 region has the DNA TGTGCCAGCAGACACCTTACGAACACTGAAGCTTTCTTT.

This clonotype was seen at least ten times. The CDR3 loop reads CASSQVSRNDEQYF. The CDR3 DNA reads as TGTGCCAGCAGCCAAGTGTCCCGGAATGACGAGCAGTACTTC. V gene TRBV4-2 combines with J gene TRBJ2-7, with D hard to call. With 1 base removed from V and 5 bases from J, the gap between germline ends came to 12 bases. There are 14 residues in the CDR3. Germline-derived CDR1 and CDR2 are LGHNA and YNFKEQ.

The rearrangement links TRBV3-1 to TRBJ1-2; tentatively, D is TRBD1 (5 bases). This CDR3 contains 13 residues. Germline-derived CDR1 and CDR2 are LGHDT and YNNKEL (reference sequence). V was pared by 2 bases and J by 6 bases, with 10 bases between. CDR3: CASSQQGGDGYTF. In DNA, the CDR3 is TGTGCCAGCAGCCAACAGGGAGGAGATGGCTACACCTTC.

This clonotype has a count of ten or more. V and J are TRBV5-1 and TRBJ2-7, with 11 bases matching TRBD2. Germline V CDR1 and CDR2: SGHRS, YFSETQ. This CDR3 has 15 amino acids. The V segment lost 1 base and the J segment 2 bases; nucleotides outside the gene matches: 2. This CDR3 is CASSLTSGGPYEQYF. In DNA, the CDR3 is TGCGCCAGCAGCTTGACTAGCGGGGGACCCTACGAGCAGTACTTC.

This clonotype was picked up many times. The J gene is TRBJ1-1, the V gene TRBV5-1; possibly TRBD1 for D (5 bases). The CDR3 is 13 residues long. CDR1 is SGHRS, CDR2 YFSETQ, per germline. The V end lost 7 bases, the J end lost 5 bases, and 15 bases lay between the germline ends. CDR3 coding DNA: TGCGCCAGCCGGGACCCTGGAGGGACTGAAGCTTTCTTT. Protein sequence: CASRDPGGTEAFF.

The table lists this clonotype with many counts. CDR3 bases: TGTGCCAGCAGCTTATCCCCCGGACAGCTCTATGGCTACACCTTC. Protein product: CASSLSPGQLYGYTF. The rearrangement uses TRBV7-2 and TRBJ1-2; D might be TRBD1 (6 bases). The germline V gene encodes CDR1 SGHTA and CDR2 FQGNSA. Between the trimmed V and J ends, which lost 2 bases and 4 bases, there was a span of 14 bases. This CDR3 is 15 amino acids long.

V and J are TRBV18 and TRBJ2-1, with 9 bases identical to TRBD1. From germline, CDR1 is KGHSH and CDR2 LQKENI. Losses at the gene ends were 4 bases for V and 5 bases for J; bases not matched to a gene: 6. The length of the CDR3 is 15 residues. The CDR3 bases are TGTGCCAGCTCACTGGGACAGGGATCCCACAATGAGCAGTTCTTC. Its protein is CASSLGQGSHNEQFF.